A selection of T cell receptor beta chains follows, all from one sample in a study of blood T cell repertoires in COVID-19. Profiled with immunoSEQ multiplex PCR; TCRdb holds only in-frame clones, not every one. There are 200,000 to 250,000 clones in the sample; about 91% occur only once, and about 6.7% lies in the top ten. Sequences were obtained from peripheral blood. These receptor sequences come from a woman in her twenties or thirties with COVID-19, enrolled during active disease. CDR3s include the opening cysteine and the closing phenylalanine or tryptophan. The D gene is left open where the match is weak. Clone size is stated in some rows and not others, as once, few, many or a class when expanded.

clone_size j_call d_call v_call cdr3_nt cdr3_aa
- TRBJ2-1 - TRBV5-6 TGTGCCAGCAGCTTCATGTCCTACAATGAGCAGTTCTTC CASSFMSYNEQFF
- TRBJ2-7 - TRBV6-5 TGTGCCAGCAGTATCCTAGCTGGCGAGCAGTACTTC CASSILAGEQYF
- TRBJ2-3 TRBD2 TRBV11-3 TGTGCCAGCAGCTTAGCTCTTTTTGTTGGGAGGGCGCAGACAGATACGCAGTATTTT CASSLALFVGRAQTDTQYF
- TRBJ2-3 TRBD2 TRBV5-6 TGTGCCAGCAGCTTGGGCCCTTGGGGGGGAGATACGCAGTATTTT CASSLGPWGGDTQYF
- TRBJ1-1 - TRBV7-8 TGTGCCAGCAGCTTAGGGCTCACTGAAGCTTTCTTT CASSLGLTEAFF
- TRBJ1-2 - TRBV10-1 TGCGCCAGCAGTGGACAGTCTAACTATGGCTACACCTTC CASSGQSNYGYTF
- TRBJ1-2 - TRBV12-3/TRBV12-4 TGTGCCAGCAGTTTTGGGGGGAATGGCTACACCTTC CASSFGGNGYTF
- TRBJ1-3 - TRBV11-2 TGTGCCAGCAGCACCTATACAGGGACTGGAAACACCATATATTTT CASSTYTGTGNTIYF
- TRBJ2-5 - TRBV6-2/TRBV6-3 TGTGCCAGCAGCCTTGACAGAGAAGAGACCCAGTACTTC CASSLDREETQYF
- TRBJ1-4 - TRBV19 TGTGCCAGTATGGGGCCAGGGCGGGGTGAAAAACTGTTTTTT CASMGPGRGEKLFF
once TRBJ2-7 - TRBV7-2 TGTGCCAGCAGCTTAGGGCTAGCGAGCGAGCAGTACTTC CASSLGLASEQYF
- TRBJ1-1 - TRBV2 TGTGCCAGCAGCAGACCCATAGGGGACACTGCGAACACTGAAGCTTTCTTT CASSRPIGDTANTEAFF
- TRBJ2-5 - TRBV11-2 TGTGCCAGCAGCCTTTGGGGACATGGGTTCCAAGAGACCCAGTACTTC CASSLWGHGFQETQYF
- TRBJ1-4 - TRBV28 TGTGCCAGCAGTTCTCCGAGGGACACGAATGAAAAACTGTTTTTT CASSSPRDTNEKLFF
- TRBJ2-3 TRBD2 TRBV7-2 TGTGCCAGCAGCTTCCCGGTGGATAGCGGGAGCGGCACAGATACGCAGTATTTT CASSFPVDSGSGTDTQYF
- TRBJ2-5 TRBD2 TRBV5-1 TGCGCCAGCAGCTTGCCCAAACTAGCGGGCCACCAAGAGACCCAGTACTTC CASSLPKLAGHQETQYF
- TRBJ2-2 TRBD1 TRBV9 TGTGCCAGCAGCGTCACCGGGACAGCGAACACCGGGGAGCTGTTTTTT CASSVTGTANTGELFF
once TRBJ1-2 - TRBV13 TGTGCCAGCACACAAGGCCCGGGTGGCTACACCTTC CASTQGPGGYTF
- TRBJ2-5 TRBD1 TRBV27 TGTGCCAGCAGTTTAGTTTGGACAGGGCGCACGGAGACCCAGTACTTC CASSLVWTGRTETQYF
- TRBJ1-2 - TRBV11-2 TGTGCCAGCACCCCGCAGGGGACCCTGGATGGCTACACCTTC CASTPQGTLDGYTF
- TRBJ2-7 - TRBV7-2 TGTGCCAGCAGCTTCCGACGGGGGAGCTACTACGAGCAGTACTTC CASSFRRGSYYEQYF
- TRBJ2-1 TRBD2 TRBV20-1 TGCAGTGCTAGTTCGGCTAGCGGGTACAATGAGCAGTTCTTC CSASSASGYNEQFF
- TRBJ2-1 TRBD1 TRBV19 TGTGCCAGTAGTATAACTCAGGGGGCCTACAATGAGCAGTTCTTC CASSITQGAYNEQFF
- TRBJ1-3 TRBD1 TRBV5-1 TGCGCCAGCAGCTTACCGGGACAGGCAGGAAACACCATATATTTT CASSLPGQAGNTIYF
once TRBJ2-1 - TRBV30 TGTGCCTGGAATGATGCCGCGGTGAACTACAATGAGCAGTTCTTC CAWNDAAVNYNEQFF
- TRBJ2-7 TRBD1 TRBV9 TGTGCCAGCAGCGTAGGGGACAGATCCTACGAGCAGTACTTC CASSVGDRSYEQYF
once TRBJ2-1 - TRBV28 TGTGCCAGCAGTTTATTCCCGACCACAGGGAATGAGCAGTTCTTC CASSLFPTTGNEQFF
- TRBJ2-3 TRBD2 TRBV19 TGTGCCAGTAGGAGTCTAGCGGGGGGTACTATCGGCACAGATACGCAGTATTTT CASRSLAGGTIGTDTQYF
once TRBJ1-6 - TRBV23-1 TGCGCCAGCAGTCACCTCAATTCACCCCTCCACTTT CASSHLNSPLHF
- TRBJ2-7 TRBD1 TRBV10-3 TGTGCCATCAGTGCCAGGGGGACCTACGAGCAGTACTTC CAISARGTYEQYF
- TRBJ2-1 - TRBV25-1 TGTGCCAGCAGTGAAGCAAACAGGGGACTGAGCTCCTACAATGAGCAGTTCTTC CASSEANRGLSSYNEQFF
- TRBJ1-3 - TRBV7-8 TGTGCCAGCAGTTCTAGCCGTACGTACTCTGGAAACACCATATATTTT CASSSSRTYSGNTIYF
- TRBJ1-1 TRBD1 TRBV29-1 TGCAGCGTTGCAGGGGGCGGAGTGGCCACTGAAGCTTTCTTT CSVAGGGVATEAFF
- TRBJ1-4 - TRBV7-4 TGTGCCAGCAGCTTAGTAGGCCAGGGCGACGGTCGAGAAAAACTGTTTTTT CASSLVGQGDGREKLFF
- TRBJ2-1 TRBD2 TRBV10-1 TGCGCCAGCAGTGAGATAGCGGGGGGTGAGGGTGAGCAGTTCTTC CASSEIAGGEGEQFF
- TRBJ2-2 TRBD1 TRBV6-4 TGTGCCAGCAGCCGACAGGGTTTCACCGGGGAGCTGTTTTTT CASSRQGFTGELFF
once TRBJ2-1 - TRBV5-5 TGTGCCAGCAGCTTGGAGTTGGTGGGGCGCAATGAGCAGTTCTTC CASSLELVGRNEQFF
- TRBJ2-5 TRBD1 TRBV28 TGTGCCAGCAGTTTAGGGGGACAGTGGGAGACCCAGTACTTC CASSLGGQWETQYF
- TRBJ1-3 - TRBV15 TGTGCCACCAGCAGACCCCTACGAGGGCCGGGGTCTGGAAACACCATATATTTT CATSRPLRGPGSGNTIYF
- TRBJ2-2 TRBD1 TRBV11-2 TGTGCCAGCAGACAGACAGGGACCGGGGAGCTGTTTTTT CASRQTGTGELFF
- TRBJ2-1 TRBD2 TRBV28 TGTGCCAGCAGTCCCAGCACGGGGGGAGATCACGCTAACAATGAGCAGTTCTTC CASSPSTGGDHANNEQFF
- TRBJ2-2 - TRBV7-2 TGTGCCAGCAGCTTTCGTCTCGGGGAGCTGTTTTTT CASSFRLGELFF
- TRBJ1-2 TRBD1 TRBV4-1 TGCGCCAGCCGCCGGGACAGGGCTGGCTACACCTTC CASRRDRAGYTF